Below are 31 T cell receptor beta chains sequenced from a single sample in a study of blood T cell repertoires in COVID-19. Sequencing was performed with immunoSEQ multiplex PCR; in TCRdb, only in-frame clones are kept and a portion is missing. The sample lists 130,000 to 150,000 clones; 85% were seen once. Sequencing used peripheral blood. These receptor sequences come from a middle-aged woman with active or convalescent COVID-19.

Here the CDR3 reads CASSLLGAISGANVLTF. DNA of the CDR3: TGTGCCAGCAGCTTGCTCGGAGCTATCTCTGGGGCCAACGTCCTGACTTTC. This chain joins TRBV5-5 and TRBJ2-6; D gene ambiguous. This CDR3 contains 17 residues. Deletions cut 1 base from V and 0 bases from J, with 11 bases between. Germline V gene sequence: CDR1 SGHKS, CDR2 YYEKEE (reference sequence).

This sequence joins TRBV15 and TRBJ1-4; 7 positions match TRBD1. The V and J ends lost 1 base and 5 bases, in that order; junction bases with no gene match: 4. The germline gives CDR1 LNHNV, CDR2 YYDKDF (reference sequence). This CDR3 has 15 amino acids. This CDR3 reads CATSRGGQPNEKLFF. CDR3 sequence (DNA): TGTGCCACCAGCAGAGGGGGACAGCCAAATGAAAAACTGTTTTTT.

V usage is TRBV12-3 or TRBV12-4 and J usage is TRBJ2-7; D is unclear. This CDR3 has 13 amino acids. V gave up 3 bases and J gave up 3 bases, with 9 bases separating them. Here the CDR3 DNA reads TGTGCCAGCAGTTTCCCCCACAACTACGAGCAGTACTTC. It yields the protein CASSFPHNYEQYF.

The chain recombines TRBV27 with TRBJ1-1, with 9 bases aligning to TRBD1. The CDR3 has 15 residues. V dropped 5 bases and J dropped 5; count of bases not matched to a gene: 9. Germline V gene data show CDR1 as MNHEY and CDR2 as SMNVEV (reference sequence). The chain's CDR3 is CASSQQGALITEAFF. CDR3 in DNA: TGTGCCAGCAGTCAACAGGGGGCCCTGATTACTGAAGCTTTCTTT.

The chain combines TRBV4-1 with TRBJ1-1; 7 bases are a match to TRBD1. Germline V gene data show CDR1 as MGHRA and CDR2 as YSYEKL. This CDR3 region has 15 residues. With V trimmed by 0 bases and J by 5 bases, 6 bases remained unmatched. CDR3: CASSQEGQGGTEAFF. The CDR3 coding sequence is TGCGCCAGCAGCCAAGAGGGTCAGGGGGGAACTGAAGCTTTCTTT.

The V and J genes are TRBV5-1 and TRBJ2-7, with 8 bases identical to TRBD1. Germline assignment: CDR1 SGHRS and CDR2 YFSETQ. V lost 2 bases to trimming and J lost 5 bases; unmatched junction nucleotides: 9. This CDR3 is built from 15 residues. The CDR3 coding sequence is TGCGCCAGCAGCTTAAGGCGGACAGGGTCCAACGAGCAGTACTTC. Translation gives CASSLRRTGSNEQYF.

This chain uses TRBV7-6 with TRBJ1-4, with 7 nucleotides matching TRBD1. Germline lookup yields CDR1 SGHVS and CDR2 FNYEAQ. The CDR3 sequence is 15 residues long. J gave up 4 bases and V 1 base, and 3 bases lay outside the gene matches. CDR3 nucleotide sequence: TGTGCCAGCAGCTTAGAGGGGACAGATAATGAAAAACTGTTTTTT. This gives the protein CASSLEGTDNEKLFF.

The DNA for the CDR3 is TGCAGTGCCGTAGGGGGTCTTGGCTACACCTTC. It encodes CSAVGGLGYTF. J is TRBJ1-2 and V is TRBV20-1, with TRBD1 as a possible D gene (6 bases). V dropped 6 bases and J dropped 7 bases, with 12 bases sitting between them. Germline V gene data show CDR1 as DFQATT and CDR2 as SNEGSKA (reference sequence). The CDR3 runs to 11 residues.

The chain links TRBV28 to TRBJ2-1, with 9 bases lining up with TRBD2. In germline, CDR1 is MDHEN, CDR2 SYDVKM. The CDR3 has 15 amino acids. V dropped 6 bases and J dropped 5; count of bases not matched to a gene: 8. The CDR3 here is CASRGAGGGDNEQFF. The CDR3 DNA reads TGTGCCAGCAGAGGAGCGGGAGGTGGTGACAATGAGCAGTTCTTC.

The DNA for the CDR3 is TGCGCCAGCAGCCAAGACGCACAGGGGGGCTATGGCTACACCTTC. This encodes CASSQDAQGGYGYTF. The V and J genes are TRBV4-3 and TRBJ1-2, with 8 bases lining up with TRBD1. The junction had 4 bases not matched to a gene; V was cut back by 0 bases and J by 4 bases. The CDR3 sequence is 15 residues long. Germline-derived CDR1 and CDR2 are LGHNA and YSLEER.

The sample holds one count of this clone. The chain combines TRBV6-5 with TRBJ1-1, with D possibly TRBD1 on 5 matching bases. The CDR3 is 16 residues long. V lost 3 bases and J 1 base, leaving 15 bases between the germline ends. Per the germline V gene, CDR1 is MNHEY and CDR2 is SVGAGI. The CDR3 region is CASSYGARRGNTEAFF. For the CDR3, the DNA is TGTGCCAGCAGTTATGGGGCCCGGCGGGGGAACACTGAAGCTTTCTTT.

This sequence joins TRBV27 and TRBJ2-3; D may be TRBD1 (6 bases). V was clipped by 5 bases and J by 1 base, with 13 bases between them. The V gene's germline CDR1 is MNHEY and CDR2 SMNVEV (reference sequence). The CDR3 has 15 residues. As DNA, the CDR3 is TGTGCCAGCAGTACTGGGGGCAAGGGCACAGATACGCAGTATTTT. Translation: CASSTGGKGTDTQYF.

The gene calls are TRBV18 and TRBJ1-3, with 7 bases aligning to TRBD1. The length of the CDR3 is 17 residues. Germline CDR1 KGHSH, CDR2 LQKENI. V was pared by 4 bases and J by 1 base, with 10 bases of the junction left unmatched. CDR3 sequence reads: CASSRVTGDSSGNTIYF. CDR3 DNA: TGTGCCAGCTCACGGGTAACAGGGGATTCATCTGGAAACACCATATATTTT.

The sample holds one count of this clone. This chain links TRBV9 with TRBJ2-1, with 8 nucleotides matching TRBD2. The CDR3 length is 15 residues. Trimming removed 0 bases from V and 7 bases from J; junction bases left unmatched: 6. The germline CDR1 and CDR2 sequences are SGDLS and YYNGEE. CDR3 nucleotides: TGTGCCAGCAGCGTAGAGGGACTAGTTGGGAATGAGCAGTTCTTC. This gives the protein CASSVEGLVGNEQFF.

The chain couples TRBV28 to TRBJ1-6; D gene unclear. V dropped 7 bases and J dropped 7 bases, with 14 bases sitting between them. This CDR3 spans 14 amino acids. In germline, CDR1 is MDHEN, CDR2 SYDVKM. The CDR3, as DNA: TGTGCCAGCAATAGTTCCCCGGGGAATTCACCCCTCCACTTT. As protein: CASNSSPGNSPLHF.

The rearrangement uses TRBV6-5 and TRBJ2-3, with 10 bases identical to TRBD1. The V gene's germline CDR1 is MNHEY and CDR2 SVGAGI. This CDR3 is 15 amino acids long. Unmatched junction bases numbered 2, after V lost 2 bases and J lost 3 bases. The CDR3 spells CASSYRQGATDTQYF. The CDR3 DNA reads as TGTGCCAGCAGTTACAGACAGGGGGCGACAGATACGCAGTATTTT.

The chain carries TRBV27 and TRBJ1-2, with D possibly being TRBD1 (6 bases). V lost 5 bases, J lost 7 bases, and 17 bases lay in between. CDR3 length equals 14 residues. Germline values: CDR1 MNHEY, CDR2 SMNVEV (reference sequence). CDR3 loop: CASSLTHTGSGYTF. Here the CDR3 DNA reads TGTGCCAGCAGTCTTACTCATACAGGGAGTGGCTACACCTTC.

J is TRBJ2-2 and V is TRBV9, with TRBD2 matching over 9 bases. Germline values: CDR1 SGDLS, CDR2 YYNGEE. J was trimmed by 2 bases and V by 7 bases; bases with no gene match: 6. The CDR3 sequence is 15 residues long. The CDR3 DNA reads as TGTGCCAGCCCCCCGCGGGAGGGTAACACCGGGGAGCTGTTTTTT. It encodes CASPPREGNTGELFF.

CDR3 bases: TGTGCCAGCAGGGAAGGGGGCACGGCGGCTGGCTACACCTTC. Protein: CASREGGTAAGYTF. The chain employs TRBV27 and TRBJ1-2; TRBD1 aligns across 7 bases. Trimming took 6 bases from V and 7 from J; bases not matched to a gene: 11. CDR1 and CDR2 (germline): MNHEY, SMNVEV (reference sequence). The CDR3 spans 14 residues.

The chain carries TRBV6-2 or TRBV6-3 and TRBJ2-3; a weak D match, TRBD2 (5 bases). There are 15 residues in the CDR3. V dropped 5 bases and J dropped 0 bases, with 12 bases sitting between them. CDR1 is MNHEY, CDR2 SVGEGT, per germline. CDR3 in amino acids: CASSPSGVSTDTQYF. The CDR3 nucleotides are TGTGCCAGCAGTCCGAGCGGAGTAAGCACAGATACGCAGTATTTT.

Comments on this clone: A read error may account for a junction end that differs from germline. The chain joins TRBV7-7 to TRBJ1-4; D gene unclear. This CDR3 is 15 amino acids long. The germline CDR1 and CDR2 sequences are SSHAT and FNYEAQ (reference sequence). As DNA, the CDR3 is TGTGCTAGCAGCCCCGGACTGGCAACTAATGAAAAACTGTTTTTT. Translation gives CASSPGLATNEKLFF.

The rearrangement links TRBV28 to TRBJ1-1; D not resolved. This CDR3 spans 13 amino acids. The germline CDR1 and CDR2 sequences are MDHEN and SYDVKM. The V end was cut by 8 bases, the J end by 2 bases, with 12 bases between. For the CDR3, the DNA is TGTGCCAGCGGCGGGCCAAGCAACACTGAAGCTTTCTTT. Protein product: CASGGPSNTEAFF.

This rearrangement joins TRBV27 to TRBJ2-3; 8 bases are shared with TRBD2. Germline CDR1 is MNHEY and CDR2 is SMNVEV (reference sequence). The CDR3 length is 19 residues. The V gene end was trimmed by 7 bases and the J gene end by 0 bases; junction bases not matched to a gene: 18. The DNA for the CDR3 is TGTGCCAGCACCTTTGCTTGGGTAGCGGGACCCATTAGCACAGATACGCAGTATTTT. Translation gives CASTFAWVAGPISTDTQYF.

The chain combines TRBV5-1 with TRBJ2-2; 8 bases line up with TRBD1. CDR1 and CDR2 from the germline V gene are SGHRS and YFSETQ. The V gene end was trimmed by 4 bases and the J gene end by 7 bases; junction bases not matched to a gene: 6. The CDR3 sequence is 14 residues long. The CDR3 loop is CASSGQGAIGELFF. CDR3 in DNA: TGCGCCAGCAGCGGGCAGGGGGCAATCGGGGAGCTGTTTTTT.

CDR3 sequence (DNA): TGCGCCAGCAGCCAAGGGACAGGCCGGAGCTATGGCTACACCTTC. Its protein product is CASSQGTGRSYGYTF. This rearrangement joins TRBV4-3 to TRBJ1-2, with 7 nucleotides matching TRBD1. This CDR3 has 15 amino acids. Germline V gene data show CDR1 as LGHNA and CDR2 as YSLEER. The ends lost 1 base at V and 4 bases at J; junction bases unmatched: 6.

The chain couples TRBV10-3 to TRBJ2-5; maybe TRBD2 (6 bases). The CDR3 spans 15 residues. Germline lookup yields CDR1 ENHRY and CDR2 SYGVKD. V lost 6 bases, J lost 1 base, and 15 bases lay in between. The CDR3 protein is CAIRVEASAQETQYF. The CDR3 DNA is TGTGCCATCAGGGTGGAGGCTAGCGCCCAAGAGACCCAGTACTTC.

CDR3 protein: CASCSQTLTGNTIYF. The CDR3 DNA sequence: TGTGCCAGTTGCAGCCAGACTTTGACGGGAAACACCATATATTTT. This chain links TRBV19 with TRBJ1-3; D unclear. V gave up 8 bases and J gave up 4 bases, with 18 bases separating them. The CDR3 runs to 15 residues. Germline assignment: CDR1 LNHDA and CDR2 SQIVND (reference sequence). The variable domain in full, with the rest retrieved from reference TRBV19 and TRBJ1-3, is DGGITQSPKYLFRKEGQNVTLSCEQNLNHDAMYWYRQDPGQGLRLIYYSQIVNDFQKGDIAEGYSVSREKKESFPLTVTSAQKNPTAFYLCASCSQTLTGNTIYFGEGSWLTVV.

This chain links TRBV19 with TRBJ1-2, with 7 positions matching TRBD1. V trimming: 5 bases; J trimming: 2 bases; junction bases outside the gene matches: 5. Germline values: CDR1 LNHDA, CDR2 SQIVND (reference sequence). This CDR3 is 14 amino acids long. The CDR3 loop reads CASSADRANYGYTF. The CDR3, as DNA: TGTGCCAGTAGTGCCGACAGGGCCAACTATGGCTACACCTTC.

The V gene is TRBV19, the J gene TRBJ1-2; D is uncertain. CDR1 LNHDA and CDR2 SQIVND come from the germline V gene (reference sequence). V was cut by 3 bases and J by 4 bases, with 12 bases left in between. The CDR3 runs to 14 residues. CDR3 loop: CASSIGSFPYGYTF. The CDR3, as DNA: TGTGCCAGTAGTATCGGGAGTTTCCCCTATGGCTACACCTTC. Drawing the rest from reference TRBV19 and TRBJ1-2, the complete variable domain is DGGITQSPKYLFRKEGQNVTLSCEQNLNHDAMYWYRQDPGQGLRLIYYSQIVNDFQKGDIAEGYSVSREKKESFPLTVTSAQKNPTAFYLCASSIGSFPYGYTFGSGTRLTVV.

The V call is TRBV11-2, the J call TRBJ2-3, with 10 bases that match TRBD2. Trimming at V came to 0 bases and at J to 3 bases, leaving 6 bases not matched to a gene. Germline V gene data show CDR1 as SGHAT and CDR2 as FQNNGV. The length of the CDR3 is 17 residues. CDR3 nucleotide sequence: TGTGCCAGCAGCTTAGATAGCGGGGGGCTCCCTACAGATACGCAGTATTTT. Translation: CASSLDSGGLPTDTQYF.

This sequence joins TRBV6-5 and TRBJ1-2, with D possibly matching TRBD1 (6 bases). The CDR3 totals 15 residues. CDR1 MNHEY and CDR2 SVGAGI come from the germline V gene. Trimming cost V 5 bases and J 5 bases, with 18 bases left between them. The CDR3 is CASSQGIQGRYGYTF. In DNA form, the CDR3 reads TGTGCCAGCAGTCAGGGTATACAGGGTCGGTATGGCTACACCTTC.